These 16 T cell receptor beta chains share one sample of origin, sequenced in a study of cytotoxic CD8 clonotypes in ibrutinib-treated CLL. Using immunoSEQ multiplex PCR, the repertoire was profiled, and TCRdb retains in-frame clones only, with some absent. The sample holds 49,000 or so clones, around half seen once. Sample: PBMCs, taken after 12 months of ibrutinib treatment. The origin of the receptors is a human donor with chronic lymphocytic leukemia.

This rearrangement joins TRBV5-4 to TRBJ1-2, with TRBD1 matching over 12 bases. V shed 4 bases, J shed 4 bases, and the junction held 5 bases outside the gene matches. Germline V lookup: CDR1 SGHNT, CDR2 YYREEE (reference sequence). CDR3 length: 15 residues. In DNA, the CDR3 is TGTGCCAGCAGCGTGGGACAGGGGGCGACCTATGGCTACACCTTC. It translates to CASSVGQGATYGYTF.

The J gene is TRBJ2-1, the V gene TRBV5-6, with D hard to call. The V gene lost 4 bases and the J gene lost 7 bases, with 12 bases spanning the gap. CDR1 and CDR2 from the germline V gene are SGHDT and YYEEEE. The CDR3 is made up of 13 amino acids. The CDR3, as DNA: TGTGCCAGCAGCGCCGACCTGGGGAATGAGCAGTTCTTC. Translating gives CASSADLGNEQFF.

The table lists this clone with a few counts. The gene calls are TRBV7-2 and TRBJ2-7, with D possibly being TRBD1 or TRBD2 (5 bases each). In germline, CDR1 is SGHTA, CDR2 FQGNSA. This CDR3 has 14 amino acids. Trimming removed 3 bases at V and 2 bases at J, with 11 bases between. The CDR3 region has the DNA TGTGCCAGCAGCTTGGGACGGCTGGCCTACGAGCAGTACTTC. As protein: CASSLGRLAYEQYF.

In its sample, this clone was seen a few times. The chain links TRBV27 to TRBJ2-1; no reliable D call. The CDR3 is made up of 13 amino acids. CDR1 is MNHEY and CDR2 is SMNVEV in the germline V gene (reference sequence). The ends were cut back, 2 bases at V and 0 bases at J, with 2 bases in the middle. CDR3 in DNA: TGTGCCAGCAGTTTAGGCTCCTACAATGAGCAGTTCTTC. It yields the protein CASSLGSYNEQFF.

The genes are TRBV19 and TRBJ2-3; D possibly uses TRBD1 or TRBD2 (6 bases each). V lost 6 bases and J 5 bases, leaving 15 bases between the germline ends. CDR1 and CDR2 (germline): LNHDA, SQIVND (reference sequence). This CDR3 spans 14 amino acids. The CDR3 DNA reads TGTGCCAGTAGCCTCCTAGGGGGGATAGATACGCAGTATTTT. It yields the protein CASSLLGGIDTQYF.

The chain recombines TRBV30 with TRBJ2-5; D might be TRBD1 (5 bases). This CDR3 spans 12 amino acids. Deletions cut 1 base from V and 5 bases from J, with 8 bases between. Germline loops: CDR1 GTSNPN, CDR2 SVGIG (reference sequence). Here the CDR3 DNA reads TGTGCCTGGAGTGGACAGATGGAGACCCAGTACTTC. This gives the protein CAWSGQMETQYF.

This clone has only one observation. The rearrangement joins TRBV11-2 to TRBJ1-1, with D tentatively TRBD1 (5 bases). CDR3 size: 12 residues. V was cut by 5 bases and J by 6 bases, with 10 bases left in between. Germline CDR1 reads SGHAT; CDR2 reads FQNNGV. CDR3 in DNA: TGTGCCAGCAGCATCTTGACAGCTGAAGCTTTCTTT. It translates to CASSILTAEAFF.

V is TRBV7-3 and J is TRBJ2-7; D may match TRBD1 or TRBD2 (5 bases each). Trimming pared 4 bases from V and 3 bases from J, leaving 10 bases between. The CDR3 contains 13 residues. The germline gives CDR1 SGHTA, CDR2 FQGTGA. As DNA, the CDR3 is TGTGCCAGCAGCTCGGGACCGAGCTACGAGCAGTACTTC. Protein: CASSSGPSYEQYF.

This clone has only one observation. This chain joins TRBV28 and TRBJ1-1; no definite D call. V lost 8 bases and J 0 bases, leaving 13 bases between the germline ends. There are 14 residues in the CDR3. Germline loops: CDR1 MDHEN, CDR2 SYDVKM. The CDR3 reads CASCALGMNTEAFF. CDR3 bases: TGTGCCAGCTGCGCCCTGGGGATGAACACTGAAGCTTTCTTT.

The rearrangement joins TRBV5-4 to TRBJ1-2, with 7 bases that match TRBD1. V was pared by 4 bases and J by 3 bases, with 15 bases of the junction left unmatched. In germline, CDR1 is SGHNT, CDR2 YYREEE (reference sequence). The length of the CDR3 is 17 residues. In DNA form, the CDR3 reads TGTGCCAGCAGCCCCGCCGGTTTATACAGGGGTTACTATGGCTACACCTTC. It encodes CASSPAGLYRGYYGYTF.

The chain carries TRBV6-6 and TRBJ1-2, with a possible D match to TRBD1 (6 bases). Germline-derived CDR1 and CDR2 are MNHNY and SVGAGI (reference sequence). V lost 0 bases and J 1 base, leaving 12 bases between the germline ends. The CDR3 consists of 16 residues. The CDR3 coding sequence is TGTGCCAGCAGTTACTCGATGGAAGGGGGTAACTATGGCTACACCTTC. Amino acids: CASSYSMEGGNYGYTF.

A few counts support this clone. V usage is TRBV10-3 and J usage is TRBJ2-2; TRBD1 is a possible D gene (6 bases). The CDR3 sequence is 15 residues long. In germline, CDR1 is ENHRY, CDR2 SYGVKD. Deletions cut 5 bases from V and 0 bases from J, with 10 bases between. The CDR3 region is CAISPGQTNTGELFF. As DNA, the CDR3 is TGTGCCATCAGTCCCGGACAGACGAACACCGGGGAGCTGTTTTTT.

This clone came up a few times. This chain links TRBV28 with TRBJ1-2; unclear D gene. V lost 4 bases and J 8 bases, leaving 14 bases between the germline ends. Germline values: CDR1 MDHEN, CDR2 SYDVKM. The CDR3 covers 13 residues. CDR3 sequence: CASSYDPPRGYTF. The CDR3 DNA sequence: TGTGCCAGCAGTTACGACCCCCCTAGAGGCTACACCTTC.

The gene calls are TRBV18 and TRBJ2-6, with no clear D. This CDR3 region has 15 residues. Germline V gives CDR1 KGHSH, CDR2 LQKENI. With 5 bases removed from V and 4 bases from J, the gap between germline ends came to 12 bases. CDR3 coding DNA: TGTGCCAGCTCAACCTCCTCTGCGGGGGCCAACGTCCTGACTTTC. It encodes CASSTSSAGANVLTF.

The count of this clone is one. This rearrangement joins TRBV7-2 to TRBJ1-1; D perhaps matches TRBD1 (5 bases). V lost 5 bases and J lost 2, with 9 bases in between. The CDR3 has 13 residues. CDR1 is SGHTA, CDR2 FQGNSA, per germline. In DNA form, the CDR3 reads TGTGCCAGCAGCACCCAGGGTAACACTGAAGCTTTCTTT. This gives the protein CASSTQGNTEAFF. The full variable domain, completed using reference TRBV7-2 and TRBJ1-1, is GAGVSQSPSNKVTEKGKDVELRCDPISGHTALYWYRQSLGQGLEFLIYFQGNSAPDKSGLPSDRFSAERTGGSVSTLTIQRTQQEDSAVYLCASSTQGNTEAFFGQGTRLTVV.

This clone was seen a few times. DNA for the CDR3: TGCAGCGTTGGAGGGGCTTGGGGCCAGCCCCAGCATTTT. This encodes CSVGGAWGQPQHF. The chain combines TRBV29-1 with TRBJ1-5; perhaps TRBD1 as D (5 bases). The length of the CDR3 is 13 residues. Looked up from germline, CDR1 is SQVTM and CDR2 is ANQGSEA. V was cut by 4 bases and J by 7 bases, with 14 bases left in between.